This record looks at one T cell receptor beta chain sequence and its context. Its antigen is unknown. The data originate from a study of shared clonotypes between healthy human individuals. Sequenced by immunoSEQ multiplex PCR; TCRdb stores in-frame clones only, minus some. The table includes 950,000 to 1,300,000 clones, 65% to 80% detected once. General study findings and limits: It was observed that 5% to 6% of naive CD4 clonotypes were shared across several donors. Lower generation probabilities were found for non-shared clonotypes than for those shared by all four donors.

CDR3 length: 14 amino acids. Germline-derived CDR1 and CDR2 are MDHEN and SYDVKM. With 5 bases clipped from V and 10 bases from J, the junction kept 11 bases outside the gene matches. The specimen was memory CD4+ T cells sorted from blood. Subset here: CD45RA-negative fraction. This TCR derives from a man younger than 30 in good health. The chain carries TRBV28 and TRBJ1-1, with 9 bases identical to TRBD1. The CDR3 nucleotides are TGTGCCAGCAGTGAACCCGACAGGGGGTTGGGAGCTTTCTTT. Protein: CASSEPDRGLGAFF. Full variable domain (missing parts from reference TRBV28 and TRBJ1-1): DVKVTQSSRYLVKRTGEKVFLECVQDMDHENMFWYRQDPGLGLRLIYFSYDVKMKEKGDIPEGYSVSREKKERFSLILESASTNQTSMYLCASSEPDRGLGAFFGQGTRLTVV.